This TCR beta chain was obtained from a study of T cells expressing NK-cell markers (dated by TCRdb to 2019 to 2021). About the investigation overall: TCR beta-chain repertoires were profiled in sorted CD3+CD56+NKG2C+, CD3+CD56+NKG2C- and CD3+CD56-NKG2C+ T-cell subsets from fewer than 10 donors. Libraries were sequenced as 2 x 150 bp reads on Illumina HiSeq 2000/2500, MiSeq or NextSeq. Among the eight sequenced donors, only one was HCMV-seronegative, while the other seven were HCMV-seropositive. The study sequenced eight donors, all healthy volunteers chosen at random: three men and five women.

Note on this clonotype: Which antigen it targets is not known.

A commercial ELISA kit detecting HCMV-specific IgG in serum was used to determine HCMV serostatus. Peripheral blood mononuclear cells were isolated from blood by Ficoll density gradient centrifugation. Sequences DFQATT (CDR1) and SNEGSKA (CDR2) are obtained from the germline V gene (reference sequence). From the cysteine up to the phenylalanine, the CDR3 has a length of 13 residues. No DNA sequence is on record. The sequencer was an Illumina HiSeq 2000. 5'RACE template switching, by which a universal primer site and unique molecular identifiers were added, was used to make TCR beta cDNA libraries. Priming for cDNA synthesis came from the TCR beta constant segment, and two successive PCR amplification steps followed. Per the original workflow: MIGEC handled demultiplexing of the reads and grouping by UMI, while MiTCR was used to assemble and quantify clonotypes. To exclude erroneous sequences, only TCR cDNA sequences supported by at least two reads were retained. The tcR package was used for downstream repertoire analysis, and clonotypes were matched across fractions by CDR3 nucleotide sequence plus V segment. VDJmatch was used to annotate antigen specificity against VDJdb, with one amino acid substitution in CDR3 allowed. Based on TCRdb reprocessing of the reads, there is one entry per CDR3 protein sequence, and DNA is missing. What appears here as the V and J calls and clone size reflects TCRdb's work, not the paper's. For this sample, the table gives 200,000 to 300,000 distinct CDR3 sequences. The ten largest clones represent roughly 4.2% of the sample.

Beyond this particular receptor, the publication reports: In several donors, the dominant CD3+CD56+NKG2C+ clonotypes ranked among the top 10 CD8+ clonotypes, making up roughly 1.0-8% of CD8+ T cells. Those dominant clonotypes were again the most abundant among CD3+CD56-NKG2C+ cells in four donors, at about 25-65%. It remained unclear whether the expanded NKG2C-expressing T cell clones were specific for HCMV antigens.

Sequenced material: blood T cells: a sorted CD56 or NKG2C T cell subset, CD4+ or CD8+ T cells, or bulk PBMC T cells (not recorded which). The chain links TRBV20-1 with TRBJ2-5; TCRdb names TRBD1, which stays unverified in the absence of DNA. The receptor was isolated from a woman between 18 and 69 years old in good health. CDR3 region: CSAAPGKQETQYF.